The 20 T cell receptor beta chains given below trace back to one sample, sequenced in a study of blood T cell repertoires in COVID-19. Sequencing used immunoSEQ multiplex PCR; TCRdb keeps in-frame clones, though not all of them. The data contain about 490,000 clones, 80% to 90% of them singletons. The sequenced sample was peripheral blood. The receptors stem from a human donor in a cohort sampled during active COVID-19.

The rearrangement uses TRBV5-1 and TRBJ1-1, with D unclear. Trimming pared 0 bases from V and 4 bases from J, leaving 10 bases between. The V gene's germline CDR1 is SGHRS and CDR2 YFSETQ. The CDR3 covers 14 residues. The CDR3 sequence: CASSLARVRTEAFF. CDR3 DNA sequence: TGCGCCAGCAGCTTGGCGCGGGTCCGCACTGAAGCTTTCTTT.

This clone was seen just once. V usage is TRBV7-3 and J usage is TRBJ1-1, with 9 bases lining up with TRBD1. The CDR3 is made up of 15 amino acids. V gave up 4 bases and J gave up 1 base; unmatched junction bases: 4. The germline gives CDR1 SGHTA, CDR2 FQGTGA. The CDR3 is CASSSTGQGNTEAFF. DNA of the CDR3: TGTGCCAGCAGCTCTACGGGACAGGGGAACACTGAAGCTTTCTTT.

The chain couples TRBV24-1 to TRBJ2-7, with TRBD2 identical over 10 bases. The trim removed 5 bases at V and 2 bases at J, leaving 17 bases unmatched. CDR1 and CDR2 (germline): KGHDR, SFDVKD. The CDR3 consists of 19 residues. The CDR3 DNA is TGTGCCACCAGTGCCACACAGGGGACTAGCGATCAACCTCCCTACGAGCAGTACTTC. Its protein product is CATSATQGTSDQPPYEQYF.

This clone has a handful of counts. The chain recombines TRBV19 with TRBJ1-1; D possibly corresponds to TRBD1 (5 bases). Germline CDR1 reads LNHDA; CDR2 reads SQIVND (reference sequence). Trimming shortened V by 8 bases and J by 1 base, and 14 bases separated the two germline ends. The CDR3 totals 14 residues. DNA for the CDR3: TGTGCCAGTCAATTACAGGTGGGGAACACTGAAGCTTTCTTT. Translation: CASQLQVGNTEAFF.

The V gene is TRBV19, the J gene TRBJ1-2; D gene unclear. The V gene's germline CDR1 is LNHDA and CDR2 SQIVND (reference sequence). Between the trimmed V and J ends, which lost 3 bases and 5 bases, there was a span of 10 bases. The CDR3 totals 13 residues. The chain's CDR3 is CASSIDTPYGYTF. The DNA of the CDR3 is TGTGCCAGTAGTATCGACACTCCTTATGGCTACACCTTC.

The chain recombines TRBV10-3 with TRBJ1-1; D is undetermined. V lost 3 bases and J 1 base, leaving 9 bases between the germline ends. Germline V gene sequence: CDR1 ENHRY, CDR2 SYGVKD. CDR3 size: 14 residues. CDR3 residues: CAISDGGRNTEAFF. DNA of the CDR3: TGTGCCATCAGTGACGGAGGCAGGAACACTGAAGCTTTCTTT.

The V gene is TRBV12-3 or TRBV12-4, the J gene TRBJ1-1; TRBD1 is a possible D gene (6 bases). The CDR3 length is 13 residues. V lost 6 bases to trimming and J lost 1 base, with 9 bases between them. The CDR3 DNA reads TGTGCCAGCAGCTGGACAGAGAACACTGAAGCTTTCTTT. This sequence encodes CASSWTENTEAFF.

The V gene is TRBV2, the J gene TRBJ1-2; 9 bases fit TRBD1. Germline lookup yields CDR1 SNHLY and CDR2 FYNNEI. Unmatched junction bases numbered 3, after V lost 6 bases and J lost 1 base. The CDR3 is made up of 14 amino acids. CDR3 nucleotides: TGTGCCAGCAGGGCGGGACAGGGTAACTATGGCTACACCTTC. Encoded protein: CASRAGQGNYGYTF.

The gene calls are TRBV15 and TRBJ2-5; TRBD2 agrees at 7 bases. CDR1 is LNHNV, CDR2 YYDKDF, per germline (reference sequence). CDR3 length: 14 residues. The J segment lost 6 bases and the V segment lost 0 bases, leaving 4 bases of the junction unmatched. CDR3 amino acids: CATSREWGGKTQYF. The CDR3 DNA reads as TGTGCCACCAGCAGAGAGTGGGGGGGAAAGACCCAGTACTTC.

This rearrangement joins TRBV9 to TRBJ2-2; 11 bases fit TRBD2. V shed 6 bases, J shed 1 base, and the junction held 5 bases outside the gene matches. Germline V CDR1 and CDR2: SGDLS, YYNGEE. The CDR3 is 16 residues long. CDR3 DNA sequence: TGTGCCAGCAACCCGCTAGCGGGAGGGAACACCGGGGAGCTGTTTTTT. Protein sequence: CASNPLAGGNTGELFF.

About this clone: A junction end diverges from the germline sequence, so it may reflect a read error. The rearrangement uses TRBV7-7 and TRBJ2-5; D possibly corresponds to TRBD2 (6 bases). Looked up from germline, CDR1 is SSHAT and CDR2 is FNYEAQ (reference sequence). The CDR3 contains 15 residues. In nucleotides, the CDR3 is TGTGCTAGCAGCTTAAGGTGGGGACTCCAAGAGACCCAGTACTTC. Its translation is CASSLRWGLQETQYF.

The chain has TRBV12-3 or TRBV12-4 and TRBJ2-7; D is undetermined. This CDR3 is built from 13 residues. The V gene lost 6 bases and the J gene lost 0 bases, with 9 bases spanning the gap. The CDR3 region has the DNA TGTGCCAGCAGCGCCTATAACTCCTACGAGCAGTACTTC. This gives the protein CASSAYNSYEQYF.

The rearrangement links TRBV9 to TRBJ2-1, with D maybe TRBD2 (6 bases). This CDR3 region has 15 residues. The germline V gene encodes CDR1 SGDLS and CDR2 YYNGEE. Trimming took off 3 bases at V and 9 bases at J, with 19 bases between the two ends. CDR3 amino acids: CASSEAGRGFGEQFF. CDR3 DNA: TGTGCCAGCAGCGAGGCCGGGAGAGGGTTCGGTGAGCAGTTCTTC.

V gene TRBV5-6 combines with J gene TRBJ2-1, with TRBD2 matching 15 bases. Germline CDR1 reads SGHDT; CDR2 reads YYEEEE. The CDR3 sequence is 16 residues long. Trimming at V came to 4 bases and at J to 8 bases, leaving 7 bases not matched to a gene. The CDR3 spells CASSGEGLAGGYEQFF. The CDR3 nucleotides are TGTGCCAGCAGCGGAGAGGGACTAGCGGGAGGTTATGAGCAGTTCTTC. The variable domain in full, completed from reference TRBV5-6 and TRBJ2-1, reads DAGVTQSPTHLIKTRGQQVTLRCSPKSGHDTVSWYQQALGQGPQFIFQYYEEEERQRGNFPDRFSGHQFPNYSSELNVNALLLGDSALYLCASSGEGLAGGYEQFFGPGTRLTVL.

This clone turned up a few times. The chain joins TRBV18 to TRBJ2-3, with 8 bases aligning to TRBD2. From germline, CDR1 is KGHSH and CDR2 LQKENI. The trim removed 6 bases at V and 2 bases at J, leaving 4 bases unmatched. The CDR3 totals 14 residues. CDR3 sequence (DNA): TGTGCCAGCTCTACTAGCGGTTACACAGATACGCAGTATTTT. Its translation is CASSTSGYTDTQYF.

The J gene is TRBJ2-7, the V gene TRBV4-2; maybe TRBD1 (5 bases). V dropped 1 base and J dropped 7 bases, with 14 bases sitting between them. The CDR3 has 14 amino acids. The germline CDR1 and CDR2 sequences are LGHNA and YNFKEQ. As DNA, the CDR3 is TGTGCCAGCAGCCAAGCGACAGAACTTACGGAGCAGTACTTC. This encodes CASSQATELTEQYF.

The chain couples TRBV12-3 or TRBV12-4 to TRBJ1-1, with D unresolved. This CDR3 is 12 amino acids long. Trimming took off 3 bases at V and 3 bases at J, with 5 bases between the two ends. The CDR3 DNA sequence: TGTGCCAGCAGTTTTAGCGACACTGAAGCTTTCTTT. It codes for CASSFSDTEAFF.

The chain recombines TRBV5-8 with TRBJ2-2, with a tentative D call TRBD2 (5 bases). V was trimmed by 4 bases and J by 3 bases, leaving 16 bases between them. Germline V gives CDR1 SGHTS, CDR2 YDEGEE. The CDR3 is made up of 16 amino acids. The CDR3 bases are TGTGCCAGCAGCGGAGGTCGGAACCCGGACACCGGGGAGCTGTTTTTT. Residues: CASSGGRNPDTGELFF.

This chain links TRBV19 with TRBJ2-3; D is undetermined. Germline CDR1 reads LNHDA; CDR2 reads SQIVND (reference sequence). The CDR3 covers 13 residues. V was trimmed by 1 base and J by 7 bases, leaving 9 bases between them. This CDR3 reads CASSIGGTYTQYF. CDR3 in DNA: TGTGCCAGTAGTATAGGCGGCACCTATACGCAGTATTTT. Supplemented by reference TRBV19 and TRBJ2-3, the full variable domain reads DGGITQSPKYLFRKEGQNVTLSCEQNLNHDAMYWYRQDPGQGLRLIYYSQIVNDFQKGDIAEGYSVSREKKESFPLTVTSAQKNPTAFYLCASSIGGTYTQYFGPGTRLTVL.

The gene calls are TRBV19 and TRBJ2-5; D is ambiguous. V was trimmed by 4 bases and J by 4 bases, leaving 16 bases between them. Germline CDR1 reads LNHDA; CDR2 reads SQIVND (reference sequence). The CDR3 has 15 residues. Written as DNA, the CDR3 is TGTGCCAGTAGTAAAGAGAGAGTTTTCGGAGAGACCCAGTACTTC. It specifies CASSKERVFGETQYF.